Presented here are 20 T cell receptor beta chains from one specimen sequenced in a study of T-cell reconstitution after alpha-beta-depleted transplantation in children. The authors prepared the TCRbeta library with unique molecular identifiers. Each CDR3 protein gets one entry after TCRdb re-called the PCR reads with MiXCR. The sample records 490,000 or so distinct CDR3 sequences, about an eighth being singletons. The sequences come from PBMCs from the stem cell graft donor, collected from the stem cell graft. Receptors originate from a human donor who donated a stem cell graft to a child with combined immunodeficiency.

This clonotype was observed a few times. The V and J genes are TRBV4-3 and TRBJ1-1; D gene ambiguous. With 0 bases removed from V and 4 bases from J, the gap between germline ends came to 12 bases. The CDR3 totals 15 residues. Germline CDR1 LGHNA, CDR2 YSLEER. The CDR3 sequence: CASSQDSEGITEAFF. CDR3 nucleotides: TGCGCCAGCAGCCAAGATTCTGAAGGGATCACTGAAGCTTTCTTT.

Ten or more counts support this clonotype. This rearrangement joins TRBV12-3 or TRBV12-4 to TRBJ1-1, with 9 bases that match TRBD1. With V trimmed by 6 bases and J by 5 bases, 13 bases remained unmatched. The CDR3 runs to 16 residues. CDR3 loop: CASSQTGGQRDTEAFF. CDR3 in DNA: TGTGCCAGCAGCCAAACAGGGGGCCAAAGGGATACTGAAGCTTTCTTT.

The rearrangement uses TRBV12-3 or TRBV12-4 and TRBJ2-1; 8 positions agree with TRBD2. The CDR3 runs 15 residues. The J segment lost 3 bases and the V segment lost 3 bases, leaving 4 bases of the junction unmatched. In DNA, the CDR3 is TGTGCCAGCAGTTTGAGGCGGGGGGACTACAATGAGCAGTTCTTC. Amino acid sequence: CASSLRRGDYNEQFF.

The J gene is TRBJ2-7, the V gene TRBV12-3 or TRBV12-4, with D possibly called TRBD1 or TRBD2 (5 bases each). CDR3 size: 14 residues. With 1 base removed from V and 2 bases from J, the gap between germline ends came to 9 bases. In DNA form, the CDR3 reads TGTGCCAGCAGTTTAGGCAGGGACCCCTACGAGCAGTACTTC. Translating it yields CASSLGRDPYEQYF.

This clonotype was observed at least ten times. The chain uses TRBV20-1 and TRBJ2-4; no clear D. V shed 1 base and J shed 2 bases, with 9 bases lying between them. The CDR3 contains 14 residues. From germline, CDR1 is DFQATT and CDR2 SNEGSKA (reference sequence). The DNA of the CDR3 is TGCAGTGCTAGAGCGGGTGTTCCCAAAAACATTCAGTACTTC. Its translation: CSARAGVPKNIQYF.

This clonotype was detected many times. The J gene is TRBJ2-7, the V gene TRBV9; 7 bases are shared with TRBD1. This CDR3 spans 14 amino acids. Losses at the gene ends were 0 bases for V and 3 bases for J; bases not matched to a gene: 3. Germline V gene sequence: CDR1 SGDLS, CDR2 YYNGEE. CDR3 nucleotides: TGTGCCAGCAGCGTAGGACAGGGAATCTACGAGCAGTACTTC. It translates to CASSVGQGIYEQYF.

V and J are TRBV20-1 and TRBJ1-1; D possibly corresponds to TRBD1 (5 bases). Per the germline V gene, CDR1 is DFQATT and CDR2 is SNEGSKA (reference sequence). Deletions cut 0 bases from V and 0 bases from J, with 14 bases between. This CDR3 has 16 residues. The CDR3: CSAREGEGVVNTEAFF. The CDR3 DNA reads TGCAGTGCTAGAGAAGGGGAAGGGGTGGTGAACACTGAAGCTTTCTTT.

The rearrangement joins TRBV4-1 to TRBJ2-3, with D possibly being TRBD2 (5 bases). The CDR3 length is 15 residues. The germline V gene encodes CDR1 MGHRA and CDR2 YSYEKL. V dropped 4 bases and J dropped 2 bases, with 13 bases sitting between them. CDR3 amino acids: CASSLRGFYTDTQYF. The CDR3 DNA reads as TGCGCCAGCAGCCTCCGGGGTTTCTACACAGATACGCAGTATTTT.

This clonotype came up many times. The V call is TRBV12-3 or TRBV12-4, the J call TRBJ2-7; 8 bases match TRBD2. The CDR3 extends over 17 amino acids. Trimming cost V 6 bases and J 3 bases; bases outside gene matches: 16. CDR3: CASSPIIRLASNYEQYF. The CDR3 region has the DNA TGTGCCAGCAGCCCGATTATTAGACTAGCGAGCAACTACGAGCAGTACTTC.

This clonotype showed up just a few times. This rearrangement joins TRBV7-7 to TRBJ2-1; possible D gene TRBD2, 5 bases. Germline loops: CDR1 SSHAT, CDR2 FNYEAQ (reference sequence). Trimming took 0 bases from V and 8 from J, leaving 14 bases between them. The CDR3 is 15 residues long. CDR3 residues: CASSLAGASSDEQFF. The CDR3 region has the DNA TGTGCCAGCAGCTTAGCGGGAGCTAGCAGCGATGAGCAGTTCTTC.

This clonotype was observed at least ten times. This chain uses TRBV5-5 with TRBJ2-3; TRBD2 might be the D (6 bases). Germline V gene sequence: CDR1 SGHKS, CDR2 YYEKEE (reference sequence). The CDR3 covers 16 residues. V was shortened by 0 bases and J by 0 bases, with 11 bases between the two germline ends. In nucleotides, the CDR3 is TGTGCCAGCAGCTTGGGACTAGGACCGAGCACAGATACGCAGTATTTT. Its protein is CASSLGLGPSTDTQYF.

A few counts support this clonotype. CDR3 coding DNA: TGTGCCAGCAGTTTAAGGGGGGCCACAGGGAGAGAGGCCAACGTCCTGACTTTC. Translated: CASSLRGATGREANVLTF. The rearrangement joins TRBV27 to TRBJ2-6, with D perhaps given as TRBD1 or TRBD2 (6 bases each). The CDR3 has 18 amino acids. The germline CDR1 and CDR2 sequences are MNHEY and SMNVEV (reference sequence). Trimming took off 2 bases at V and 6 bases at J, with 20 bases between the two ends.

The CDR3 protein is CAITQAGENTGELFF. As DNA, the CDR3 is TGTGCCATCACTCAAGCGGGAGAGAACACCGGGGAGCTGTTTTTT. The V call is TRBV10-3, the J call TRBJ2-2; 8 nucleotides agree with TRBD2. The CDR3 contains 15 residues. CDR1 is ENHRY and CDR2 is SYGVKD in the germline V gene. Losses at the gene ends were 7 bases for V and 1 base for J; bases not matched to a gene: 5.

V usage is TRBV7-6 and J usage is TRBJ2-1; 12 bases agree with TRBD2. The germline gives CDR1 SGHVS, CDR2 FNYEAQ. The CDR3 loop spans 14 amino acids. With V trimmed by 5 bases and J by 10 bases, 6 bases remained unmatched. The CDR3 nucleotides read TGTGCCAGCAGCACGGCTAGCGGGGGGGCCGAGCAGTTCTTC. Translating gives CASSTASGGAEQFF.

V gene TRBV10-3 combines with J gene TRBJ2-1; 10 bases are a match to TRBD1. Germline V gene sequence: CDR1 ENHRY, CDR2 SYGVKD. V was clipped by 2 bases and J by 3 bases; unmatched bases: 4. The length of the CDR3 is 16 residues. CDR3 residues: CAISERTGGIYNEQFF. CDR3 nucleotides: TGTGCCATCAGTGAGAGGACAGGGGGTATCTACAATGAGCAGTTCTTC.

This clonotype was counted a few times. The CDR3 is CASSYWGAPAYEQYF. CDR3 sequence (DNA): TGTGCCAGCAGCTATTGGGGGGCGCCGGCCTACGAGCAGTACTTC. The V gene is TRBV5-6, the J gene TRBJ2-7; perhaps D is TRBD1 or TRBD2 (6 bases each). Germline V gives CDR1 SGHDT, CDR2 YYEEEE. The V end was cut by 3 bases, the J end by 2 bases, with 15 bases between. The CDR3 totals 15 residues.

The table lists this clonotype with many counts. V is TRBV5-5 and J is TRBJ2-7; 7 bases are shared with TRBD1. The CDR3 runs to 14 residues. V dropped 3 bases and J dropped 3; count of bases not matched to a gene: 6. Germline lookup yields CDR1 SGHKS and CDR2 YYEKEE (reference sequence). The CDR3 loop reads CASSWEQGLYEQYF. For the CDR3, the DNA is TGTGCCAGCAGCTGGGAACAGGGGCTCTACGAGCAGTACTTC.

This clonotype was counted only a few times. V usage is TRBV11-2 and J usage is TRBJ2-7; TRBD2 matches 14 bases. J lost 3 bases, V lost 4 bases, and 17 bases had no gene match. This CDR3 spans 20 amino acids. Germline CDR1 SGHAT, CDR2 FQNNGV. CDR3 residues: CASSWKGTSGRGSKVYEQYF. In DNA, the CDR3 is TGTGCCAGCAGCTGGAAAGGGACTAGCGGGAGAGGAAGCAAGGTCTACGAGCAGTACTTC.

The V gene is TRBV19, the J gene TRBJ2-2, with 9 bases identical to TRBD1. The J segment lost 5 bases and the V segment lost 1 base, leaving 8 bases of the junction unmatched. Germline assignment: CDR1 LNHDA and CDR2 SQIVND (reference sequence). CDR3 length equals 17 residues. CDR3 region: CASSIAHRDRVTGELFF. The CDR3 region has the DNA TGTGCCAGTAGTATAGCACACCGGGACAGGGTAACCGGGGAGCTGTTTTTT.

As regards this clonotype: The germline gene is not matched at one end of the junction; a read error may be the cause. The gene calls are TRBV30 and TRBJ2-3; D uncertain. Germline-derived CDR1 and CDR2 are GTSNPN and SVGIG (reference sequence). The CDR3 runs 12 residues. CDR3 region: CAWSGSTETQYF. Here the CDR3 DNA reads TGTGCCTGGAGTGGGAGCACAGAAACGCAGTATTTT.